Listed below are T cell receptor beta chains from one sample, sequenced in a study of T cell responses to AZD1222 COVID-19 vaccine. Only in-frame clones appear in the TCRdb table, and some are missing; sequencing was by immunoSEQ multiplex PCR. The table lists 70,000 to 90,000 clones, about nine tenths of them singletons. The source was peripheral blood, collected on day 0 of AZD1222 vaccination. The origin of the receptors is an adult in good health. Each CDR3 is given with its conserved first and last residue. A D gene is named only where the DNA matches it firmly. Part of the rows lack a size; the others show once, few, many or a class for expanded clones.

j_call | clone_size | v_call | d_call | cdr3_aa | cdr3_nt
TRBJ1-4 | . | TRBV11-2 | . | CASSIDRNEKLFF | TGTGCCAGCAGCATAGACCGTAATGAAAAACTGTTTTTT
TRBJ2-7 | . | TRBV19 | . | CASSGGQTYEQYF | TGTGCCAGTAGTGGGGGGCAAACCTACGAGCAGTACTTC
TRBJ2-7 | . | TRBV5-1 | . | CASRLDVSSYEQYF | TGCGCCAGCAGATTGGACGTAAGCTCCTACGAGCAGTACTTC
TRBJ2-1 | . | TRBV12-3/TRBV12-4 | TRBD2 | CASSPSGGPGKFF | TGTGCCAGCAGCCCCTCGGGAGGACCGGGCAAGTTCTTC
TRBJ2-7 | . | TRBV6-5 | TRBD1 | CASRRDRAIHEQYF | TGTGCCAGCAGGCGGGACAGGGCGATCCACGAGCAGTACTTC
TRBJ2-4 | . | TRBV6-5 | . | CASRSRDATKNIQYF | TGTGCCAGCAGATCTAGGGACGCCACCAAAAACATTCAGTACTTC
TRBJ1-1 | once | TRBV12-3/TRBV12-4 | . | CAATGHGEAFF | TGTGCCGCTACAGGGCATGGGGAAGCTTTCTTT
TRBJ2-3 | . | TRBV5-4 | TRBD2 | CASSLKLAGGRADTQYF | TGTGCCAGCAGCTTGAAGCTAGCGGGGGGGAGGGCAGATACGCAGTATTTT
TRBJ1-1 | . | TRBV30 | . | CAWGQGLNTEAFF | TGTGCCTGGGGGCAGGGATTGAACACTGAAGCTTTCTTT
TRBJ2-2 | . | TRBV6-5 | . | CASSSFSRGTGELFF | TGTGCCAGCAGTTCCTTTAGTAGAGGGACCGGGGAGCTGTTTTTT
TRBJ2-7 | . | TRBV30 | TRBD2 | CAWSWGGLAETSYEQYF | TGTGCCTGGAGTTGGGGGGGACTAGCGGAAACTTCCTACGAGCAGTACTTC
TRBJ2-1 | . | TRBV6-4 | . | CASSDPTGEQFF | TGTGCCAGCAGTGATCCGACGGGCGAGCAGTTCTTC